A selection of T cell receptor beta chains follows, all from one sample in a study of T-cell memory formation after mild COVID-19. TCRdb re-analysed the 5' RACE reads in MiXCR, keeping a single row per CDR3 protein. The data contain roughly 380,000 distinct CDR3 sequences, approximately 27% of them seen just once; the ten biggest clones take up roughly 12%. The sequencing input was PBMCs or a T cell subset sorted from them (not recorded which). The receptors derive from an adult woman who had mild COVID-19 (a few samples of this study predate the infection). Cell type and time point are not known. Each CDR3 is given with its conserved first and last residue. D genes are given only for firm matches. Clone size appears in some rows only: once, few, many, or a class for an expanded clone.

d_call j_call clone_size v_call cdr3_aa
TRBD2 TRBJ2-3 - TRBV4-2 CASSQEGLAGRDTQYF
- TRBJ1-1 - TRBV29-1 CSAPRGENLRNTEAFF
- TRBJ2-7 few TRBV7-9 CASSSNDTRLQYF
TRBD1 TRBJ2-1 many TRBV11-2 CASRSTGVEQFF
TRBD1 TRBJ1-1 - TRBV11-2 CASSLTGSEAFF
- TRBJ2-1 many TRBV11-2 CASSLRGDSSYNEQFF
TRBD2 TRBJ2-1 - TRBV5-1 CASSSQLAELSNEQFF
TRBD1 TRBJ2-2 - TRBV7-9 CASSSRDRETGELFF
- TRBJ2-7 - TRBV9 CASSASVGQLPYEQYF
- TRBJ1-5 - TRBV3-1 CASSQDGLGHQPQHF
TRBD1 TRBJ1-1 few TRBV5-1 CASSYQGGNTEAFF
- TRBJ1-1 - TRBV12-3/TRBV12-4 CASSLSGVNTEAFF
- TRBJ2-7 few TRBV11-2 CASSLGGFPEQYF
TRBD1 TRBJ1-1 few TRBV12-3/TRBV12-4 CASSLQGVSTEAFF
- TRBJ2-5 - TRBV7-7 CASSLGDGVETQYF
TRBD1 TRBJ1-3 - TRBV20-1 CSATRDRGKAGNTIYF
- TRBJ2-6 few TRBV7-3 CASSPGVTGANVLTF
TRBD2 TRBJ2-1 - TRBV5-1 CASSMGSGRTYNEQFF
TRBD2 TRBJ2-1 - TRBV12-3/TRBV12-4 CAASGNGGGNEQFF
- TRBJ2-1 - TRBV24-1 CATSGKSQSAYNEQFF
- TRBJ1-1 - TRBV2 CATRDSKTEAFF
TRBD2 TRBJ2-1 once TRBV7-7 CASSTVGGDEQFF
- TRBJ2-1 - TRBV11-1 CASSSGGEYNEQFF
- TRBJ2-7 many TRBV7-2 CASSLDSGFSYEQYF
TRBD2 TRBJ2-5 - TRBV4-2 CASSQETSGSGETQYF
- TRBJ1-1 - TRBV27 CASSSALNTEAFF
TRBD1 TRBJ2-1 few TRBV7-2 CASRQGAGYNEQFF
TRBD1 TRBJ2-7 few TRBV12-3/TRBV12-4 CASRKGQGTYEQYF
TRBD1 TRBJ2-3 few TRBV4-2 CASSHEGQGGSLRATDTQYF
- TRBJ1-1 - TRBV6-2/TRBV6-3 CASSYRVGGRRVENTEAFF
- TRBJ1-2 - TRBV12-3/TRBV12-4 CASSLSSAGGGYTF
- TRBJ2-5 many TRBV9 CASSVGGLDNQETQYF
- TRBJ2-7 once TRBV7-9 CASSLGWTSSYEQYF
TRBD2 TRBJ2-6 - TRBV5-1 CASSLTSGNPGANVLTF
- TRBJ2-3 - TRBV7-2 CASSKTGNTQYF